The rows below give T cell receptor beta chains drawn from one sample of a study of beta chain features in type 1 diabetes. Clones were sequenced by immunoSEQ multiplex PCR, and TCRdb holds only the in-frame ones, with some missing. This table has about 650,000 clones, around 11% appearing once. The sequencing input was naive CD4+ T cells from blood. Receptors originate from a man younger than 40 with type 1 diabetes. Each CDR3 is given with its conserved first and last residue. Fields, in order: J gene, V gene, CDR3 protein.

j_call: TRBJ1-1
v_call: TRBV11-2
cdr3_aa: CASSLLGIGNTEAFF

j_call: TRBJ2-7
v_call: TRBV10-3
cdr3_aa: CAIRRAGFGYEQYF

j_call: TRBJ1-2
v_call: TRBV14
cdr3_aa: CASSQDYFGYTF

j_call: TRBJ2-4
v_call: TRBV27
cdr3_aa: CASSSQGSNIQYF

j_call: TRBJ2-2
v_call: TRBV5-1
cdr3_aa: CASSLFGHGELFF

j_call: TRBJ2-7
v_call: TRBV5-6
cdr3_aa: CASSLDREGTF

j_call: TRBJ2-1
v_call: TRBV4-2
cdr3_aa: CASSRTGSTANEQFF

j_call: TRBJ2-2
v_call: TRBV7-2
cdr3_aa: CASSLAPGAGELFF

j_call: TRBJ2-7
v_call: TRBV6-5
cdr3_aa: CASSYSIGGAYEQYF

j_call: TRBJ2-7
v_call: TRBV7-2
cdr3_aa: CASSLARTGDEQYF

j_call: TRBJ1-5
v_call: TRBV19
cdr3_aa: CASGEFRATGNQPQHF

j_call: TRBJ2-7
v_call: TRBV11-1
cdr3_aa: CASSGFSGNYEQYF

j_call: TRBJ1-2
v_call: TRBV4-3
cdr3_aa: CASSRTQGLGGYTF

j_call: TRBJ1-6
v_call: TRBV15
cdr3_aa: CATSNLGLNNSPLHF

j_call: TRBJ1-2
v_call: TRBV4-1
cdr3_aa: CASSQEDREGGYTF

j_call: TRBJ1-5
v_call: TRBV9
cdr3_aa: CASSDGIVNQPQHF

j_call: TRBJ1-5
v_call: TRBV15
cdr3_aa: CATSPRSGFVVQPQHF

j_call: TRBJ1-2
v_call: TRBV7-9
cdr3_aa: CASSLEGDRYGYTF

j_call: TRBJ1-3
v_call: TRBV29-1
cdr3_aa: CSVVENAGNTIYF

j_call: TRBJ1-4
v_call: TRBV10-3
cdr3_aa: CAISLQAGNEKLFF

j_call: TRBJ2-5
v_call: TRBV7-2
cdr3_aa: CASSLPGHQETQYF

j_call: TRBJ1-1
v_call: TRBV6-6
cdr3_aa: CASSASTRVSSEAFF

j_call: TRBJ1-2
v_call: TRBV30
cdr3_aa: CAWMRGGGGSNYGYTF

j_call: TRBJ2-3
v_call: TRBV7-2
cdr3_aa: CASSLGSRQVTDTQYF

j_call: TRBJ2-7
v_call: TRBV11-3
cdr3_aa: CASSSHRTGEDEQYF

j_call: TRBJ1-6
v_call: TRBV11-3
cdr3_aa: CASSPELGTRPNSPLHF

j_call: TRBJ1-6
v_call: TRBV30
cdr3_aa: CAWRVQGAGALHF

j_call: TRBJ1-5
v_call: TRBV19
cdr3_aa: CASSSPGGRSNQPQHF

j_call: TRBJ1-5
v_call: TRBV19
cdr3_aa: CASSIDHRAPQHF

j_call: TRBJ2-3
v_call: TRBV7-9
cdr3_aa: CASSLNSAVSTDTQYF

j_call: TRBJ2-5
v_call: TRBV27
cdr3_aa: CASRFQETQYF

j_call: TRBJ2-6
v_call: TRBV28
cdr3_aa: CASSPPEGSGANVLTF

j_call: TRBJ2-4
v_call: TRBV25-1
cdr3_aa: CASSGFAGPKNIQYF

j_call: TRBJ2-7
v_call: TRBV18
cdr3_aa: CASSPPGQGSYEQYF

j_call: TRBJ1-6
v_call: TRBV28
cdr3_aa: CASFSGGLALGGPLHF

j_call: TRBJ2-7
v_call: TRBV29-1
cdr3_aa: CSASRGGDEQYF

j_call: TRBJ2-2
v_call: TRBV7-6
cdr3_aa: CASSYPSGGTNTGELFF

j_call: TRBJ2-7
v_call: TRBV25-1
cdr3_aa: CASSHTRDNYEQYF

j_call: TRBJ1-2
v_call: TRBV4-2
cdr3_aa: CASSQDFRGPYGYTF

j_call: TRBJ2-5
v_call: TRBV14
cdr3_aa: CASSQVTAVYQETQYF

j_call: TRBJ2-1
v_call: TRBV5-1
cdr3_aa: CASSSGPGDEQFF

j_call: TRBJ2-7
v_call: TRBV4-2
cdr3_aa: CASSQADRDSGEQYF

j_call: TRBJ2-5
v_call: TRBV5-6
cdr3_aa: CASSVTLGYQETQYF

j_call: TRBJ2-7
v_call: TRBV9
cdr3_aa: CASSFSGGSSYEQYF

j_call: TRBJ2-3
v_call: TRBV6-5
cdr3_aa: CASTSTGVANTQYF

j_call: TRBJ2-7
v_call: TRBV7-8
cdr3_aa: CASSTGQGLGYEQYF

j_call: TRBJ2-5
v_call: TRBV2
cdr3_aa: CASSAGQKETQYF

j_call: TRBJ2-2
v_call: TRBV14
cdr3_aa: CASSLGVNTGELFF

j_call: TRBJ2-1
v_call: TRBV29-1
cdr3_aa: CSVVGAVGYNEQFF

j_call: TRBJ1-2
v_call: TRBV25-1
cdr3_aa: CASSESPGSDNYGYTF

j_call: TRBJ2-7
v_call: TRBV29-1
cdr3_aa: CSVEDRGYEQYF

j_call: TRBJ2-7
v_call: TRBV7-9
cdr3_aa: CASSAYVKYEQYF

j_call: TRBJ2-7
v_call: TRBV18
cdr3_aa: CASSPTGTSPAEQYF

j_call: TRBJ1-2
v_call: TRBV5-1
cdr3_aa: CASSSSDGNYGYTF

j_call: TRBJ1-4
v_call: TRBV29-1
cdr3_aa: CSAYYEKLFF

j_call: TRBJ2-1
v_call: TRBV5-4
cdr3_aa: CASSPGLANEQFF

j_call: TRBJ2-5
v_call: TRBV6-6
cdr3_aa: CASRTTVQETQYF

j_call: TRBJ2-6
v_call: TRBV7-2
cdr3_aa: CASNDLYGANVLTF

j_call: TRBJ2-7
v_call: TRBV4-2
cdr3_aa: CASSLQGIVDYEQYF

j_call: TRBJ2-6
v_call: TRBV5-1
cdr3_aa: CASSRKGPKSSGANVLTF